This T cell receptor (beta chain) was sequenced for a study of beta chain features in type 1 diabetes. This CDR3 region has 15 residues. V shed 2 bases, J shed 6 bases, and the junction held 6 bases outside the gene matches. CDR1 SGDLS and CDR2 YYNGEE come from the germline V gene. Study results and limitations: When Type 1 diabetes patients were examined, their TCRB CDR3s proved moderately but significantly shorter in all four CD4+ subsets. The study found fewer insertions and more deletions at VDJ junctions in type 1 diabetes patients. The question of HLA type influencing TCRB rearrangement was one that remained unresolved here.

Of note for this clone: The target antigen is unknown.

Via the markers CD45RO/CCR7/CD25/CD127/CD95/CD27, stem cell-like memory, regulatory, central memory and naive CD4+ cells were sorted. Since all of the isolated RNA was reverse transcribed, expressed TCRB transcripts were what got sequenced. Read totals for stem cell-like memory T cell samples averaged about 1.01 million. Assay used: immunoSEQ multiplex PCR; TCRdb lists only in-frame clones, some missing. The sample records roughly 24,000 clones, about 50% being singletons. Source material: stem cell memory CD4+ T cells from blood. The receptor's source is a man between 18 and 29 years old with type 1 diabetes. The chain employs TRBV9 and TRBJ2-2, with TRBD1 matching over 8 bases. CDR3 residues: CASSVGQGVAGELFF. CDR3 DNA sequence: TGTGCCAGCAGCGTTGGACAGGGAGTCGCCGGGGAGCTGTTTTTT.